The next 13 T cell receptor beta chains were all read from a single sample in a study of sequential checkpoint blockade in melanoma. Sample treatment: randomized to nivolumab then ipilimumab (arm A) or the reverse (arm B). This table comes from immunoSEQ multiplex PCR, and its TCRdb copy is limited to in-frame clones, with some not included. The table includes some 9,000 clones, less than 75% detected once. Sample: CD8+ T cells sorted from blood (inferred from file names), taken from a patient given nivolumab and ipilimumab in sequence. The receptors come from a human donor with melanoma.

This clone was found once. The chain has TRBV7-7 and TRBJ2-1, with D tentatively TRBD2 (6 bases). Between the trimmed V and J ends, which lost 5 bases and 5 bases, there was a span of 16 bases. The CDR3 extends over 15 amino acids. Germline V gene lookup returns CDR1 SSHAT and CDR2 FNYEAQ (reference sequence). DNA for the CDR3: TGTGCCAGCAGCCAGGCCCCGGGGGACGACAATGAGCAGTTCTTC. This codes for CASSQAPGDDNEQFF.

Written as DNA, the CDR3 is TGTGCCAGCAGCTACCCCGGGACTAGCGGGGGGGCCCAGGAGACCCAGTACTTC. It specifies CASSYPGTSGGAQETQYF. The chain links TRBV5-8 to TRBJ2-5; the match to TRBD2 covers 16 bases. The CDR3 consists of 18 residues. The V segment lost 3 bases and the J segment 5 bases; nucleotides outside the gene matches: 10. Germline V gene lookup returns CDR1 SGHTS and CDR2 YDEGEE.

The chain links TRBV7-6 to TRBJ2-3; tentatively, D is TRBD2 (7 bases). The CDR3 spans 17 residues. Trimming removed 5 bases from V and 4 bases from J, with 22 bases in between. Germline-derived CDR1 and CDR2 are SGHVS and FNYEAQ. The CDR3 DNA reads as TGTGCCAGCAGCCCAGCGGCGGGAGAGGGGGAAGCAGATACGCAGTATTTT. The encoded protein is CASSPAAGEGEADTQYF.

This chain connects TRBV7-6 to TRBJ2-3; weak D call: TRBD2 (5 bases). Germline CDR1 is SGHVS and CDR2 is FNYEAQ. This CDR3 spans 15 amino acids. Trimming stripped 2 bases from V and 2 bases from J, with 11 bases between. The CDR3 DNA is TGTGCCAGCAGCTTAAGAGGGAGCCTCACAGATACGCAGTATTTT. This encodes CASSLRGSLTDTQYF.

The V call is TRBV7-9, the J call TRBJ1-2; a possible D gene is TRBD1 (6 bases). The V gene lost 0 bases and the J gene lost 5 bases, with 13 bases spanning the gap. Germline V CDR1 and CDR2: SEHNR, FQNEAQ (reference sequence). CDR3 size: 15 residues. The CDR3 is CASSLAQGQAYGYTF. The CDR3, as DNA: TGTGCCAGCAGCTTAGCGCAGGGGCAGGCGTATGGCTACACCTTC.

The rearrangement uses TRBV4-1 and TRBJ2-7; no reliable D call. Germline V CDR1 and CDR2: MGHRA, YSYEKL. CDR3 length: 13 residues. V was shortened by 4 bases and J by 5 bases, with 12 bases between the two germline ends. CDR3 residues: CASSRLITDEQYF. As DNA, the CDR3 is TGCGCCAGCAGCCGACTCATCACCGACGAGCAGTACTTC.

This clone was seen a single time. The rearrangement links TRBV7-2 to TRBJ2-1; maybe TRBD2 (6 bases). This CDR3 spans 16 amino acids. V was pared by 4 bases and J by 0 bases, with 13 bases between. Per germline, CDR1 SGHTA and CDR2 FQGNSA. In DNA form, the CDR3 reads TGTGCCAGCAGCTCCTGGGACTTTAGCTCCTACAATGAGCAGTTCTTC. Translation gives CASSSWDFSSYNEQFF.

This chain connects TRBV30 to TRBJ1-5; maybe TRBD1 (6 bases). Per germline, CDR1 GTSNPN and CDR2 SVGIG (reference sequence). Trimming stripped 2 bases from V and 7 bases from J, with 12 bases between. The CDR3 is made up of 13 amino acids. The CDR3 region is CAWSQGLGQPQHF. DNA for the CDR3: TGTGCCTGGAGTCAGGGGTTAGGGCAGCCCCAGCATTTT. The entire variable domain, with the rest obtained from reference TRBV30 and TRBJ1-5, is as follows: SQTIHQWPATLVQPVGSPLSLECTVEGTSNPNLYWYRQAAGRGLQLLFYSVGIGQISSEVPQNLSASRPQDRQFILSSKKLLLSDSGFYLCAWSQGLGQPQHFGDGTRLSIL.

The chain links TRBV25-1 to TRBJ1-2; D is unresolved. The germline CDR1 and CDR2 sequences are MGHDK and SYGVNS. V lost 3 bases and J 5 bases, leaving 13 bases between the germline ends. This CDR3 comprises 14 residues. CDR3 in amino acids: CASSDGRVRYGYTF. CDR3 in DNA: TGTGCCAGCAGTGACGGGAGGGTACGATATGGCTACACCTTC.

The rearrangement links TRBV4-2 to TRBJ2-1; TRBD2 matches at 9 bases. The junction had 6 bases not matched to a gene; V was cut back by 0 bases and J by 6 bases. CDR1 LGHNA and CDR2 YNFKEQ come from the germline V gene. The CDR3 length is 16 residues. The CDR3 nucleotides read TGTGCCAGCAGCCAAGATTCGGGCGGGGGGGCCAATGAGCAGTTCTTC. Protein product: CASSQDSGGGANEQFF.

The rearrangement joins TRBV27 to TRBJ2-3; 11 bases are shared with TRBD2. CDR1 and CDR2 from the germline V gene are MNHEY and SMNVEV (reference sequence). The V segment lost 7 bases and the J segment 3 bases; nucleotides outside the gene matches: 6. This CDR3 comprises 15 residues. The CDR3, as DNA: TGTGCCAGCACCCATAGGACTAGCGGGACAGATACGCAGTATTTT. This gives the protein CASTHRTSGTDTQYF.

This rearrangement joins TRBV7-9 to TRBJ2-7; possibly TRBD2 for D (7 bases). The CDR3 is made up of 15 amino acids. V gave up 1 base and J gave up 3 bases, with 13 bases separating them. Germline loops: CDR1 SEHNR, CDR2 FQNEAQ (reference sequence). CDR3 in amino acids: CASSLGGGAGYEQYF. DNA for the CDR3: TGTGCCAGCAGCTTAGGTGGGGGGGCCGGCTACGAGCAGTACTTC.

This clone turned up a few times. The genes are TRBV6-1 and TRBJ2-2, with D possibly being TRBD2 (6 bases). The CDR3 length is 17 residues. From germline, CDR1 is MNHNS and CDR2 SASEGT. V gave up 3 bases and J gave up 0 bases, with 14 bases separating them. The CDR3 protein is CASSEGKSGPNTGELFF. The CDR3 DNA reads TGTGCCAGCAGTGAGGGGAAGAGCGGGCCGAACACCGGGGAGCTGTTTTTT.